The entry that follows covers one T cell receptor (beta chain) sequence. This clone was detected a few times. Its antigen target is currently unknown. Per-nucleotide qualities are absent, and no much larger clonotype sits a single base away. Collaborating institutions collected whole blood in K2EDTA tubes following their own protocols. For TCRbeta analysis, collaborators shipped samples in one of three forms: frozen whole blood, isolated PBMCs, or DNA extracted from either of those sample types. This specimen comes from a study of blood T cell repertoires in COVID-19 (dated by TCRdb to about 2020). At the level of the whole study: Samples covering the acute and convalescent phases of COVID-19 were provided by collaborators in the United States, Italy and Spain. A de-identified subject ID, COVID-19 status, age in years and sex were almost always included in the sample metadata. The prospective study material was composed of cDNA or gDNA derived from T cells, B-cell-depleted T cells, or PBMCs. The samples were drawn from the first 160 participants of the ongoing ImmuneRACE study and from 950 to 1,500 subjects provided by 6 global collaborators. The repertoires were made available in a free public database intended to serve as a resource for research on the immune response to SARS-CoV-2. Where available, HLA class I and class II types were obtained from metadata supplied by the sample provider rather than from assay-based typing. The dataset comprised deeply sampled blood TCRbeta repertoires from subjects exposed to, actively infected with, or recovered from COVID-19.

What the work shows at the level of the full study, not this receptor alone: The quantity of clinical and demographic metadata differed by source and by participant and was supplied without curation.

The CDR3 starts with the cysteine, ends with the phenylalanine, and has 13 residues. The read is trimmed to its CDR3 DNA, 39 bases read in frame from base 1. Relative to germline, V is 4 bases shorter and J is 7 bases shorter, with 12 bases between their ends. CDR1 and CDR2 are read off the germline V gene as SGHRS and YFSETQ. TCRbeta CDR3 regions were amplified from genomic DNA using the immunoSEQ Assay, a bias-controlled multiplex PCR. Concerning the study's data processing: Within the assay, amplification of reference gene primers was used to estimate how many nucleated cells each sample contained. To quantify the absolute abundance of each unique TCRbeta CDR3 rearrangement, sequence reads were collapsed and filtered. Productive Simpson clonality was computed per sample as the square root of Simpson's diversity index over productive rearrangements. Imported from immuneACCESS, the table was reduced by TCRdb to in-frame sequences with V and J called. These copies leave out some clones; in studies compared against another copy, an unresolved V gene accounts for under half, and the cause of the remainder is not known. V, J and clone size are those of that table, while D and trimming were read from the DNA. The sample table records some 150,000 clones; around 86% of these occur just once. The ten top clones hold around 3.5% of the sample.

Material: peripheral blood. The sequence came from a man in his 70s with acute or convalescent COVID-19. In this chain, TRBV5-1 is recombined with TRBJ2-1; the D gene is perhaps TRBD1, from 6 matching bases. Read as DNA, the sequence is TGCGCCAGCAGCATTACCACAGGGAATGAGCAGTTCTTC. Translated, it reads CASSITTGNEQFF.